The 18 T cell receptor beta chains presented below share a single source sample, sequenced in a study of cytomegalovirus exposure and HLA in healthy donors. The study ran its PCR with 60 Vbeta and 13 Jbeta primers. The data were produced by immunoSEQ multiplex PCR, yet TCRdb's version contains in-frame clones alone and is incomplete. Counted here are 100,000 to 150,000 clones, approximately 8% occurring once; the ten biggest clones make up around 6%. The sequencing sample was made of PBMCs. The receptor source for this set is a woman in her thirties or forties in good health and CMV-seropositive.

This clone has just a few counts. The V call is TRBV5-1, the J call TRBJ2-4; 10 bases map to TRBD2. Trimming at V came to 4 bases and at J to 6 bases, leaving 4 bases not matched to a gene. The CDR3 covers 14 residues. Germline-derived CDR1 and CDR2 are SGHRS and YFSETQ. The CDR3 reads CASSDSGGVNIQYF. The CDR3 region has the DNA TGCGCCAGCAGCGACAGCGGGGGGGTAAACATTCAGTACTTC.

To note about this clone: This sample also contains other DNA sequences that code for the same CDR3. This chain connects TRBV30 to TRBJ2-5; weak D call: TRBD1 (6 bases). CDR1 and CDR2 from the germline V gene are GTSNPN and SVGIG (reference sequence). With 0 bases removed from V and 5 bases from J, the gap between germline ends came to 10 bases. CDR3 length: 13 amino acids. DNA for the CDR3: TGTGCCTGGAGTGTACAGGGTGCGGAGACCCAGTACTTC. Translated, it gives CAWSVQGAETQYF.

This clone occurred a few times. The chain uses TRBV11-2 and TRBJ2-1; 14 bases are shared with TRBD2. The V and J ends lost 5 bases and 9 bases, in that order; junction bases with no gene match: 9. CDR3 length: 16 amino acids. Per germline, CDR1 SGHAT and CDR2 FQNNGV. The CDR3 reads CASSPRLAGGEIEQFF. As DNA, the CDR3 is TGTGCCAGCAGCCCCCGACTAGCGGGGGGGGAAATTGAGCAGTTCTTC.

V usage is TRBV7-8 and J usage is TRBJ1-4, with 10 bases fitting TRBD1. V lost 6 bases to trimming and J lost 8 bases; unmatched junction nucleotides: 9. The length of the CDR3 is 15 residues. CDR1 and CDR2 (germline): SGHVS, FQNEAQ. The CDR3 DNA reads as TGTGCCAGCAGTCGAGGACAGGGGGTTAACGAAAAACTGTTTTTT. This translates into CASSRGQGVNEKLFF.

The table lists this clone with a few counts. The rearrangement joins TRBV7-9 to TRBJ2-1; 7 nucleotides align to TRBD1. V trimming: 2 bases; J trimming: 6 bases; junction bases outside the gene matches: 7. The CDR3 spans 15 residues. Germline assignment: CDR1 SEHNR and CDR2 FQNEAQ (reference sequence). CDR3 in amino acids: CASSLIEGAPNEQFF. DNA of the CDR3: TGTGCCAGCAGCTTAATCGAGGGGGCCCCCAATGAGCAGTTCTTC.

Written as DNA, the CDR3 is TGTGCCAGCAACCCTGGGACTAGCGGGGCAGATACGCAGTATTTT. It encodes CASNPGTSGADTQYF. The chain employs TRBV6-6 and TRBJ2-3, with 13 positions matching TRBD2. Germline V gene sequence: CDR1 MNHNY, CDR2 SVGAGI (reference sequence). The CDR3 sequence is 15 residues long. V shed 7 bases, J shed 4 bases, and the junction held 5 bases outside the gene matches.

The chain combines TRBV9 with TRBJ1-1; 8 bases are a match to TRBD1. In germline, CDR1 is SGDLS, CDR2 YYNGEE. This CDR3 spans 19 amino acids. V was pared by 2 bases and J by 2 bases, with 17 bases of the junction left unmatched. DNA for the CDR3: TGTGCCAGCAGCGTGGGAAGGACAGGGCCATATCTTAGAAACACTGAAGCTTTCTTT. This gives the protein CASSVGRTGPYLRNTEAFF.

This clone has only a few counts. The rearrangement joins TRBV4-1 to TRBJ2-7; 7 positions agree with TRBD1. Germline V gives CDR1 MGHRA, CDR2 YSYEKL. The CDR3 length is 17 residues. Trimming cost V 2 bases and J 0 bases; bases outside gene matches: 10. The CDR3 DNA reads TGCGCCAGCAGCCAACTTTCCGGGACAGTAAACTCCTACGAGCAGTACTTC. Its protein is CASSQLSGTVNSYEQYF.

The chain recombines TRBV2 with TRBJ2-7; D is unclear. V lost 8 bases, J lost 5 bases, and 13 bases lay in between. The germline V gene encodes CDR1 SNHLY and CDR2 FYNNEI. The CDR3 extends over 12 amino acids. This CDR3 is CASAVGYDEQYF. The CDR3 DNA reads TGTGCCAGCGCGGTGGGTTATGACGAGCAGTACTTC.

The chain combines TRBV6-5 with TRBJ2-7; no clear D gene. The CDR3 consists of 14 residues. The germline CDR1 and CDR2 sequences are MNHEY and SVGAGI. V was shortened by 5 bases and J by 1 base, with 12 bases between the two germline ends. The CDR3 region is CASSRLGRSYEQYF. In DNA, the CDR3 is TGTGCCAGCAGTCGTCTCGGTCGTTCCTACGAGCAGTACTTC.

The chain couples TRBV5-4 to TRBJ2-5; D ambiguous. Trimming removed 2 bases at V and 5 bases at J, with 13 bases between. The V gene's germline CDR1 is SGHNT and CDR2 YYREEE (reference sequence). CDR3 size: 14 residues. The CDR3 reads CASSLLSGWETQYF. DNA for the CDR3: TGTGCCAGCAGCTTACTCTCCGGGTGGGAGACCCAGTACTTC.

V gene TRBV19 combines with J gene TRBJ1-2; D is unresolved. V was clipped by 7 bases and J by 4 bases, with 13 bases between them. The length of the CDR3 is 13 residues. CDR1 LNHDA and CDR2 SQIVND come from the germline V gene (reference sequence). CDR3 sequence: CASMEGVFYGYTF. In nucleotides, the CDR3 is TGTGCCAGTATGGAGGGAGTTTTCTATGGCTACACCTTC.

J is TRBJ2-7 and V is TRBV15, with D unclear. This CDR3 contains 15 residues. Germline V gene sequence: CDR1 LNHNV, CDR2 YYDKDF (reference sequence). With 0 bases removed from V and 1 base from J, the gap between germline ends came to 10 bases. The DNA for the CDR3 is TGTGCCACCAGCAGAGATCATAGTGAGTCCTACGAGCAGTACTTC. The encoded protein is CATSRDHSESYEQYF.

This clone was seen only a few times. The chain carries TRBV5-6 and TRBJ1-1; TRBD1 aligns across 10 bases. V was clipped by 5 bases and J by 5 bases; unmatched bases: 3. This CDR3 spans 13 amino acids. Germline CDR1 and CDR2: SGHDT and YYEEEE. The CDR3 is CASSRTGGTEAFF. The CDR3 DNA follows: TGTGCCAGCAGTCGGACAGGGGGAACTGAAGCTTTCTTT.

This CDR3 reads CASSLQREIYGYTF. The CDR3 DNA follows: TGTGCCAGCTCACTTCAGCGGGAAATCTATGGCTACACCTTC. The chain recombines TRBV18 with TRBJ1-2, with D hard to call. The germline V gene has CDR1 KGHSH and CDR2 LQKENI. CDR3 length: 14 amino acids. V was trimmed by 4 bases and J by 4 bases, leaving 13 bases between them. The full variable domain, its missing parts supplied by reference TRBV18 and TRBJ1-2, is NAGVMQNPRHLVRRRGQEARLRCSPMKGHSHVYWYRQLPEEGLKFMVYLQKENIIDESGMPKERFSAEFPKEGPSILRIQQVVRGDSAAYFCASSLQREIYGYTFGSGTRLTVV.

The rearrangement joins TRBV18 to TRBJ2-7; 7 bases agree with TRBD2. The CDR3 consists of 16 residues. The ends lost 1 base at V and 6 bases at J; junction bases unmatched: 12. CDR1 is KGHSH and CDR2 is LQKENI in the germline V gene. The CDR3 coding sequence is TGTGCCAGCTCACCACGTTTAGCGGGTGGGAGGTTCGAGCAGTACTTC. Translation gives CASSPRLAGGRFEQYF.

The CDR3 here is CASSPRGGNEKLFF. CDR3 nucleotide sequence: TGTGCCAGTAGTCCTCGGGGAGGGAATGAAAAACTGTTTTTT. The chain links TRBV19 to TRBJ1-4; unclear D gene. In germline, CDR1 is LNHDA, CDR2 SQIVND (reference sequence). The CDR3 is 14 residues long. V was cut by 5 bases and J by 5 bases, with 12 bases left in between.

The chain couples TRBV10-2 to TRBJ1-1, with D perhaps TRBD1 (5 bases). This CDR3 contains 13 residues. Per the germline V gene, CDR1 is WSHSY and CDR2 is SAAADI. Trimming shortened V by 2 bases and J by 2 bases, and 6 bases separated the two germline ends. DNA for the CDR3: TGCGCCAGCAGTGAGGACAGTAACACTGAAGCTTTCTTT. This gives the protein CASSEDSNTEAFF.